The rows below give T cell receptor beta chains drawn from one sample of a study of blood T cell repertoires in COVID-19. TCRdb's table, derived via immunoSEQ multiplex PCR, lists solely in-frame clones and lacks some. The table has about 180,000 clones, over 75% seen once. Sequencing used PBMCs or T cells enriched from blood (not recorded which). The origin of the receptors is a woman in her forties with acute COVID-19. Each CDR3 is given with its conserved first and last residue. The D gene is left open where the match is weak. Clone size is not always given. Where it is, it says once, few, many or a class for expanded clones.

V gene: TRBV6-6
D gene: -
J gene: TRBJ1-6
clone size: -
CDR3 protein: CASSRSAPRGSYNSPLHF
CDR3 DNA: TGTGCCAGCAGCCGATCAGCTCCCCGGGGCTCCTATAATTCACCCCTCCACTTT

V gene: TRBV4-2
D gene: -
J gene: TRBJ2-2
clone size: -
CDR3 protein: CATKQGPDANTGELFF
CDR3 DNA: TGTGCCACAAAACAGGGCCCTGACGCGAACACCGGGGAGCTGTTTTTT

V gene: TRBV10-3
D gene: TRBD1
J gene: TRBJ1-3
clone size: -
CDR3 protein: CAIRNDRGNTIYF
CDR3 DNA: TGTGCCATCAGAAATGACAGGGGTAACACCATATATTTT

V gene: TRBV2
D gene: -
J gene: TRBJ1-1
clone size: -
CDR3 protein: CASSSFWAGVTEAFF
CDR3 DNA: TGTGCCAGCAGTTCCTTCTGGGCAGGCGTCACTGAAGCTTTCTTT

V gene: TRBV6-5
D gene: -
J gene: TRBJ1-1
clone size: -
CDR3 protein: CASRGGWSEAFF
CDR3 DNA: TGTGCCAGCAGGGGGGGATGGTCTGAAGCTTTCTTT

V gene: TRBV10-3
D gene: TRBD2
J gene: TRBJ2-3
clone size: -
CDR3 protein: CAIGTSGRGSGPTDTQYF
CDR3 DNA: TGTGCCATAGGGACTAGCGGAAGGGGAAGCGGCCCCACGGATACGCAGTATTTT

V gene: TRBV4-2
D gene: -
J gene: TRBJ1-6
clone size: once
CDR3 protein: CASSQERGSPLHF
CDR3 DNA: TGTGCCAGCAGCCAAGAAAGGGGTTCACCCCTCCACTTT

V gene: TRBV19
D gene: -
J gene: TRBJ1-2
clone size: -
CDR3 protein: CATLTAPNYGYTF
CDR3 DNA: TGTGCCACCCTCACTGCGCCTAACTATGGCTACACCTTC

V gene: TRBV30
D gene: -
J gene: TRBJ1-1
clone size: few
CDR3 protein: CAWTDRAEAFF
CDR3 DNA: TGTGCCTGGACAGACCGGGCTGAAGCTTTCTTT

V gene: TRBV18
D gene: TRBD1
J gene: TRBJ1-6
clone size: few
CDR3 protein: CASSPRQGASDSPLHF
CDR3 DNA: TGTGCCAGCTCACCACGACAGGGGGCATCTGATTCACCCCTCCACTTT

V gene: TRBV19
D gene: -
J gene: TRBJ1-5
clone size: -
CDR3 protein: CASSGADSPRGNQPQHF
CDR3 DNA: TGTGCCAGTAGTGGGGCGGATTCACCTCGAGGCAATCAGCCCCAGCATTTT

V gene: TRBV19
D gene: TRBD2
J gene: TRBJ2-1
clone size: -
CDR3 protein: CASSIGDYTYNEQFF
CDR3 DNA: TGTGCCAGTAGTATAGGGGACTATACCTACAATGAGCAGTTCTTC

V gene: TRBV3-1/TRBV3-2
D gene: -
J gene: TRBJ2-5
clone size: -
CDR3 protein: CASSQNARDEETQYF
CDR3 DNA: TGTGCCAGCAGCCAGAACGCCAGGGATGAAGAGACCCAGTACTTC

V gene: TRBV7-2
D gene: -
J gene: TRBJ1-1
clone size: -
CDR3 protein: CASSRSQMNTEAFF
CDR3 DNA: TGTGCCAGCAGCCGGAGCCAGATGAACACTGAAGCTTTCTTT

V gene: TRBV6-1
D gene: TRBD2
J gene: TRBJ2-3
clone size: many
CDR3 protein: CASSEVGGGNTDTQYF
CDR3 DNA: TGTGCCAGCAGTGAAGTGGGGGGAGGGAACACAGATACGCAGTATTTT

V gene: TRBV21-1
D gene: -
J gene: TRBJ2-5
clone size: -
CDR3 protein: CASSKARGRAETQYF
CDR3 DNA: TGTGCCAGCAGCAAAGCGCGGGGCAGGGCAGAGACCCAGTACTTC

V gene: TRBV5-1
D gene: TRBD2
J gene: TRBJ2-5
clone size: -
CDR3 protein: CASNLLIAGELQETQYF
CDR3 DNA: TGCGCCAGCAACCTTTTAATAGCGGGGGAACTTCAAGAGACCCAGTACTTC

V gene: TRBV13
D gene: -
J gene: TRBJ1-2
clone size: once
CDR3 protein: CASSIQANYGYTF
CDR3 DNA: TGTGCCAGCAGCATCCAGGCGAACTATGGCTACACCTTC

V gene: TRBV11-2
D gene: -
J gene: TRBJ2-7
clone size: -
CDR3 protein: CASSSFGGGQKYEQYF
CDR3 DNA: TGTGCCAGCAGCTCTTTTGGAGGGGGCCAAAAATACGAGCAGTACTTC

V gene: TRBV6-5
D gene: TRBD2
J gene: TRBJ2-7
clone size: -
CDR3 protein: CASGPSGPYEQYF
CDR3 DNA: TGTGCCAGCGGCCCTAGCGGGCCGTACGAGCAGTACTTC

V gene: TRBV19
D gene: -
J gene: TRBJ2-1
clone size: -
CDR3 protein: CASTSFHNEQFF
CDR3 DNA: TGTGCCAGTACCTCGTTCCACAATGAGCAGTTCTTC

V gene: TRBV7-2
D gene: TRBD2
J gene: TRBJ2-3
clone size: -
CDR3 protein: CASSTRGLTSVRTDTQYF
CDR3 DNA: TGTGCCAGCAGCACGAGGGGACTGACTAGCGTTCGAACAGATACGCAGTATTTT

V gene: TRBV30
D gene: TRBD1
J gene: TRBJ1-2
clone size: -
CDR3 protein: CAWRAGGNYGYTF
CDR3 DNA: TGTGCCTGGAGGGCAGGGGGGAACTATGGCTACACCTTC

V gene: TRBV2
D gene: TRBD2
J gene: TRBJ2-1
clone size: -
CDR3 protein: CASSEATSGHEQFF
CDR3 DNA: TGTGCCAGCAGTGAGGCGACTAGCGGTCATGAGCAGTTCTTC

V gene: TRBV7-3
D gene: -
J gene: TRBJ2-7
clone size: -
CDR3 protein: CASSLTRDYEQYF
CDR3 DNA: TGTGCCAGCAGCTTAACGAGAGACTACGAGCAGTACTTC

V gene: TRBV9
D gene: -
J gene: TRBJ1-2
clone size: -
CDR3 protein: CASTSHSGNYGYTF
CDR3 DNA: TGTGCCAGCACCTCCCACAGTGGTAACTATGGCTACACCTTC

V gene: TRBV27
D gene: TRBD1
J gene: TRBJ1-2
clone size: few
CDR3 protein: CASRDRTGGAYGYTF
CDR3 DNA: TGTGCCAGCAGAGACAGGACAGGGGGCGCCTATGGCTACACCTTC

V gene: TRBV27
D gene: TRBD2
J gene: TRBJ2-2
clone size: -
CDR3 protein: CASSLRPGTSGIANTGELFF
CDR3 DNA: TGTGCCAGCAGTTTGCGCCCCGGGACTAGCGGGATCGCGAACACCGGGGAGCTGTTTTTT

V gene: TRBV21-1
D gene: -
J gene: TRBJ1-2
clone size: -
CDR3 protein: CASSNSDSYGYTF
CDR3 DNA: TGTGCCAGCAGCAATTCGGACAGCTATGGCTACACCTTC

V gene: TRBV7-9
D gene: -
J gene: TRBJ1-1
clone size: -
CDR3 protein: CASSPTRRETEAFF
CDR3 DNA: TGTGCCAGCAGCCCAACTCGTCGGGAAACTGAAGCTTTCTTT

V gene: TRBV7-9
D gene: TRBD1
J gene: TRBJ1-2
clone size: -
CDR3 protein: CASSPDRGGYGYTF
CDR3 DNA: TGTGCCAGCAGCCCTGACAGGGGCGGCTATGGCTACACCTTC

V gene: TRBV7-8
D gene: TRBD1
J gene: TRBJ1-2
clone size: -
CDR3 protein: CASSFTGGGGYTF
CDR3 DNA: TGTGCCAGCAGCTTCACAGGGGGAGGGGGCTACACCTTC

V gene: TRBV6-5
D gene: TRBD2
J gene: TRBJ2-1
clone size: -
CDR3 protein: CASRETSDEQFF
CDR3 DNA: TGTGCCAGCAGGGAGACTAGCGATGAGCAGTTCTTC

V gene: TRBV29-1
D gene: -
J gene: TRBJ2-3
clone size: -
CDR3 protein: CSVVRSTDTQYF
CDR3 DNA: TGCAGCGTCGTTCGGAGCACAGATACGCAGTATTTT

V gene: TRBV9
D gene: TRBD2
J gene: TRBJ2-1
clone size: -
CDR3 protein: CASSATTSGTLTEQFF
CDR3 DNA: TGTGCCAGCAGCGCAACTACTAGCGGGACCCTCACTGAGCAGTTCTTC

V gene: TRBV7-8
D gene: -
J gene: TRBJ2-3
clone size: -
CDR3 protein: CASSSPPREKGALSTDTQYF
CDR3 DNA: TGTGCCAGCAGCTCCCCACCCCGGGAGAAAGGGGCTTTAAGCACAGATACGCAGTATTTT

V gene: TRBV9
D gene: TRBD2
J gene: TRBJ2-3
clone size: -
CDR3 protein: CASSLGLAGVKDTQYF
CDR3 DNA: TGTGCCAGCAGCCTCGGACTAGCGGGAGTTAAAGATACGCAGTATTTT

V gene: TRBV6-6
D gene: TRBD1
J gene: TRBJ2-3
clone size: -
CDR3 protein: CASSSGGIGTDTQYF
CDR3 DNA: TGTGCCAGCAGTTCAGGGGGCATTGGGACAGATACGCAGTATTTT

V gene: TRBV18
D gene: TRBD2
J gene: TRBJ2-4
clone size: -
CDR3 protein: CASSPPGRDGNIQYF
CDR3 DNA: TGTGCCAGCTCACCCCCTGGGAGGGACGGGAACATTCAGTACTTC

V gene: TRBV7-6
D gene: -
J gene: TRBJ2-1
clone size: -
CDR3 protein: CASSLRRGYDEQFF
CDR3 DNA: TGTGCCAGCAGCTTACGCAGGGGTTACGATGAGCAGTTCTTC

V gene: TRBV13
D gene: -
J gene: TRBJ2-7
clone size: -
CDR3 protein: CASSPVGSPEQYF
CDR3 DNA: TGTGCCAGCAGCCCCGTGGGGAGTCCCGAGCAGTACTTC

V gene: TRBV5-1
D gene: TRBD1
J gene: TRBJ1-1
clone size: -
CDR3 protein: CASTLTGGALGVEAFF
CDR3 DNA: TGCGCCAGCACCCTCACAGGGGGCGCCTTGGGGGTTGAAGCTTTCTTT

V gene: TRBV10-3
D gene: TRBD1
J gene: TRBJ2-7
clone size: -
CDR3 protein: CAIATGESYEQYF
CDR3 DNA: TGTGCCATCGCGACAGGGGAGTCCTACGAGCAGTACTTC

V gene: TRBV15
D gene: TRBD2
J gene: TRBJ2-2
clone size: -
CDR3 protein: CATSRAAGLAGVTGELFF
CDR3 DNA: TGTGCCACCAGCAGAGCCGCCGGACTAGCGGGAGTCACCGGGGAGCTGTTTTTT

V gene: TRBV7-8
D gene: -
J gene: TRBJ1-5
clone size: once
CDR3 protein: CASSLNRLGGNQPQHF
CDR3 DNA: TGTGCCAGCAGCTTGAACCGCCTCGGGGGCAATCAGCCCCAGCATTTT

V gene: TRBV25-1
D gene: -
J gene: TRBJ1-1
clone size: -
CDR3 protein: CASSIIRTAGEEAFF
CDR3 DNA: TGTGCCAGCAGCATAATACGGACAGCTGGAGAGGAAGCTTTCTTT

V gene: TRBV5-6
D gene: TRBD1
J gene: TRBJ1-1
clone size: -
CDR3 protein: CASSSGTGVLDTEAFF
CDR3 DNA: TGTGCCAGCAGCTCCGGGACAGGGGTTTTGGACACTGAAGCTTTCTTT

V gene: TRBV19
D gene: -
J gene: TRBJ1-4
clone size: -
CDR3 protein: CASSILNRANEKLFF
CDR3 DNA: TGTGCCAGTAGTATATTGAACAGGGCGAACGAAAAACTGTTTTTT

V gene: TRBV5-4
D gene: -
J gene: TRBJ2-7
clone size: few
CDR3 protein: CASSSHGRKADEQYF
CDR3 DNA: TGTGCCAGCAGCTCCCACGGGAGAAAGGCGGACGAGCAGTACTTC

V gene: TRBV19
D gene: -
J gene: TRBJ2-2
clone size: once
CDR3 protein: CASSGKGRKTGELFF
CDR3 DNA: TGTGCCAGTAGCGGGAAAGGGCGAAAAACCGGGGAGCTGTTTTTT

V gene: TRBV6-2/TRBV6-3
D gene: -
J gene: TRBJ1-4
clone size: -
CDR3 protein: CASSAGGAANEKLFF
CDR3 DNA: TGTGCCAGCAGTGCGGGCGGGGCGGCTAATGAAAAACTGTTTTTT

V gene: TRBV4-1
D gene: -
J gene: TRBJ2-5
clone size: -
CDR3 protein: CASSQVISAPETQYF
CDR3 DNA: TGCGCCAGCAGCCAGGTGATTAGCGCCCCAGAGACCCAGTACTTC

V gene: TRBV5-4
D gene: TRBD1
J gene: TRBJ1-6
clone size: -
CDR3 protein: CASSWDRGNSPLHF
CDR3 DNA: TGTGCCAGCAGTTGGGACAGGGGAAATTCACCCCTCCACTTT

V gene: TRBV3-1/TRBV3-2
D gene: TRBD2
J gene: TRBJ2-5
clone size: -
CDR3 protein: CASSQARLAGATKTQYF
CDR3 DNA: TGTGCCAGCAGCCAAGCGAGACTAGCGGGAGCCACTAAGACCCAGTACTTC

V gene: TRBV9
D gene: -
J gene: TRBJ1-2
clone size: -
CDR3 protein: CASSARQHYGYTF
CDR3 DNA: TGTGCCAGCAGCGCCCGACAGCACTATGGCTACACCTTC